The rows below give T cell receptor beta chains drawn from one sample of a study of blood T cells in healthy people across ages. TCRdb fed the 5' RACE reads into MiXCR, producing one record per CDR3 protein. The sample contains about 1.6 million distinct CDR3 sequences, about 31% of which appear only once. Sequencing was performed on blood. All receptors come from a woman in her twenties or thirties in good health. Both conserved end residues are part of each CDR3. The D gene is left open where the match is weak. Where a row states a size, it is once, few, many or the class of an expanded clone; other rows omit it.

J	V	D	size	DNA	CDR3
TRBJ2-7	TRBV5-1	TRBD2	-	TGCGCCAGCAGTCCGCCTAGCGGGAGTTTGGGGTACGAGCAGTACTTC	CASSPPSGSLGYEQYF
TRBJ1-2	TRBV7-9	-	-	TGTGCCAGCAGCTCAGACCGGGACCAGAGGGGCTACACCTTC	CASSSDRDQRGYTF
TRBJ2-7	TRBV7-9	-	once	TGTGCCTCCTCCCCGGGTTCTTTAAGCTCCTACAATGAGCAGTACTTC	CASSPGSLSSYNEQYF
TRBJ1-5	TRBV28	-	few	TGTGCCAGCAGTGTTGGAGGCGACAATCAGCCCCAGCATTTT	CASSVGGDNQPQHF
TRBJ1-2	TRBV20-1	TRBD1	-	TGCAGTGGACTTAGAGGAGGGACAGGGGGATATGGCTACACCTTC	CSGLRGGTGGYGYTF
TRBJ1-1	TRBV27	-	-	TGTGCCAGCAGTCCCCGGTTTCCCTCTGAAGCTTTCTTT	CASSPRFPSEAFF
TRBJ2-1	TRBV3-1	TRBD1	-	TGTGCCAGCAGCCATACCGGGACAGTGCTGAGAAATGAGCAGTTCTTC	CASSHTGTVLRNEQFF
TRBJ2-3	TRBV30	TRBD1	once	TGTGCCTGGAGTGTAGAGGACAGGGGAGGCACAGATACGCAGTATTTT	CAWSVEDRGGTDTQYF
TRBJ2-3	TRBV9	TRBD2	-	TGTGCCAGCAGCGATAGCGGGGGGGCAGCAGATACGCAGTATTTT	CASSDSGGAADTQYF
TRBJ2-7	TRBV5-6	-	-	TGTGCCAGCAGCAAGGATCTCGAGCAGTACTTC	CASSKDLEQYF
TRBJ2-3	TRBV7-9	TRBD1	-	TGTGCCAGCAGCTTAGATCCAGGGGGCCTTCTATCCACAGATACGCAGTATTTT	CASSLDPGGLLSTDTQYF
TRBJ2-5	TRBV5-1	-	many	TGCGCCAGCAGATTAGCGAGACCCGAAGAGACCCAGTACTTC	CASRLARPEETQYF
TRBJ2-3	TRBV13	-	few	TGTGCCAGCAGCTCAGCCTCGAAACGCCTTCCAGATACGCAGTATTTT	CASSSASKRLPDTQYF
TRBJ2-7	TRBV4-1	TRBD2	few	TGCGCCAGCAGCGTCAAGGTTGGGTTGGCGGGGGGTTCCTACGAGCAGTACTTC	CASSVKVGLAGGSYEQYF
TRBJ2-1	TRBV4-1	-	few	TGCGCCAGCAGCCTTTATGGCGGGCCACCCAATGAGCAGTTCTTC	CASSLYGGPPNEQFF
TRBJ2-7	TRBV7-9	-	-	TGTGCCAGCAGCTCGGGGGGCCCATGCGAGCAGTACTTC	CASSSGGPCEQYF
TRBJ1-1	TRBV27	TRBD1	-	TGTGCCAGCAGTTTCTCAGGGGGAGGGAACACTGAAGCTTTCTTT	CASSFSGGGNTEAFF
TRBJ1-2	TRBV7-9	-	many	TGTGCCAGCAGCCCCGGGACAAGCTATGGCTACACCTTC	CASSPGTSYGYTF
TRBJ1-2	TRBV25-1	TRBD1	few	TGTGCCAGCAGTGAATCTCCAGGGGGGGGCTATGGCTACACCTTC	CASSESPGGGYGYTF
TRBJ2-1	TRBV9	-	-	TGTGCCAGCAGCCCAGCAGATTACAATGAGCAGTTCTTC	CASSPADYNEQFF
TRBJ2-1	TRBV5-6	-	few	TGTGCCAGCAGCTCCAGAGGTTTAGCTAATGAGCAGTTCTTC	CASSSRGLANEQFF
TRBJ1-5	TRBV27	-	few	TGTGCCAGCAGTTTATTGGTCGGCAATCAGCCCCAGCATTTT	CASSLLVGNQPQHF
TRBJ2-3	TRBV12-3/TRBV12-4	-	-	TGTGCCAGCAGTTTAGCGAGCGGAAAGGCAGATGCGCAGTATTTT	CASSLASGKADAQYF
TRBJ2-7	TRBV28	TRBD1	-	TGTGCCAGCAGTTATCGGGTGGGACAGGGGGCTTACTACGAGCAGTACTTC	CASSYRVGQGAYYEQYF
TRBJ2-1	TRBV20-1	TRBD2	-	TGCGGTGCTAGGTCGGGGGGCTCCTACAATGAGCAGTTCTTC	CGARSGGSYNEQFF
TRBJ2-1	TRBV5-1	TRBD2	-	TGCGCCAGCAGCTTGACGACTAGCGGGGCTAATGAGCAGTTCTTC	CASSLTTSGANEQFF
TRBJ1-2	TRBV7-2	-	-	TGTGCCAGCAGCCCATATCGTCTAGGGGACGGCTACACCTTC	CASSPYRLGDGYTF
TRBJ2-1	TRBV3-1	TRBD2	few	TGTGCCAGCAGCGCCGGGACTAGCGGACCCAATGAGCAGTTCTTC	CASSAGTSGPNEQFF
TRBJ2-3	TRBV4-1	-	-	TGCGCCAGCGGAGGAGTCGGTGGTGATACGCAGTATTTT	CASGGVGGDTQYF
TRBJ1-5	TRBV13	TRBD1	-	TGTGCCAGCAGCTCGACAGGGCTCAATCAGCCCCAGCATTTT	CASSSTGLNQPQHF
TRBJ2-5	TRBV7-9	TRBD2	-	TGTGCCAGCAGCTATCTACTGGGGGGGAAAGAGACCCAGTACTTC	CASSYLLGGKETQYF
TRBJ1-1	TRBV19	-	-	TGTGCCAGTAGTGAGTTGGAGGGGCTGGGAGCTTTCTTT	CASSELEGLGAFF
TRBJ2-5	TRBV5-1	-	-	TGCGCCAGCAGCCTCCCCGAGGGTGGGGTGGCAGAGACCCAGTACTTC	CASSLPEGGVAETQYF
TRBJ2-1	TRBV29-1	TRBD1	many	TGCAGCGCCACAGCAGGGACAGTAGACAATGAGCAGTTCTTC	CSATAGTVDNEQFF
TRBJ1-1	TRBV7-2	TRBD1	few	TGTGCCAGCAGCTGGGTTACAGGGGGCTTAGGTGAAGCTTTCTTT	CASSWVTGGLGEAFF
TRBJ1-2	TRBV4-1	TRBD1	few	TGCGCCAGCAGCTTTGGACAGGGGGCACGAGATGGCTACACCTTC	CASSFGQGARDGYTF
TRBJ1-4	TRBV4-1	-	-	TGCGCCAGCAGCCATCCAAGACGAACCCAGGCTATAATGGATGAAAAACTGTTTTTT	CASSHPRRTQAIMDEKLFF
TRBJ2-7	TRBV4-1	TRBD1	-	TGCGCCAGCAGCCAACGTGGGACAGGTGGAGAGCAGTACTTC	CASSQRGTGGEQYF
TRBJ2-3	TRBV2	TRBD2	once	TGTGCCAGCAGTGAAGGGGCATCCCTAGCGGGGAGTCGACAAGAGGCGCAGTATTTT	CASSEGASLAGSRQEAQYF
TRBJ2-5	TRBV5-1	-	-	TGCGCCAACAGCGAGGGGACGGAAGAGACCCAGTACTTC	CANSEGTEETQYF
TRBJ2-1	TRBV3-1	-	-	TGTGCCAGCAGCCAAATAGGGCAGCCTTACAATGAGCAGTTCTTC	CASSQIGQPYNEQFF
TRBJ1-1	TRBV20-1	-	-	TGCAGTGCTAGGGGGGGACTGAAACCTCTGAACACTGAAGCTTTCTTT	CSARGGLKPLNTEAFF
TRBJ1-2	TRBV6-1	-	-	TGTGCCAGCAGCCCGACTTTTAACTATGGCTACACCTTC	CASSPTFNYGYTF
TRBJ1-2	TRBV7-2	-	-	TGTGCCAGCAGCCGGGTGGTCCGGGCCTATGGCTACACCTTC	CASSRVVRAYGYTF
TRBJ2-3	TRBV10-2	TRBD2	-	TGCGCCAGCACCTCTGGACTAGCGGGAGGGCCGACAGATACGCAGTATTTT	CASTSGLAGGPTDTQYF
TRBJ2-5	TRBV7-9	TRBD2	-	TGTGCCAGCAGCCGCAAAAGGTTAGCGGGGTCAGGGGAGACCCAGTACTTC	CASSRKRLAGSGETQYF
TRBJ1-2	TRBV6-1	-	-	TGTGCCAGCAGTGAGCAAAAGGTGGGCGGCTACACCTTC	CASSEQKVGGYTF
TRBJ1-2	TRBV6-5	TRBD1	-	TGTGCCCGCAGTTACTCGAAAATCCCCCGGCAGGGGGCTCTAAAGTATGGCTACACCTTC	CARSYSKIPRQGALKYGYTF
TRBJ2-1	TRBV7-8	-	-	TGTGCCAGCAGCCGAGCAAGGGCTGGGGGCATCAATGAGCAGTTCTTC	CASSRARAGGINEQFF
TRBJ2-3	TRBV29-1	-	many	TGCAGCGTTCCTCAAGAGAGCTCGGATACGCAGTATTTT	CSVPQESSDTQYF
TRBJ2-1	TRBV20-1	TRBD2	-	TGCAGTGCCACTAGCGGGAACTACAATGAGCAGTTCTTC	CSATSGNYNEQFF
TRBJ2-1	TRBV15	TRBD1	few	TGTGCCACCAGCAGAGACAGGGGGCTTCGCAATGAGCAGTTCTTC	CATSRDRGLRNEQFF
TRBJ2-3	TRBV20-1	-	-	TGCAGTGCTAGTATTGGATCTAGCACAGATACGCAGTATTTT	CSASIGSSTDTQYF
TRBJ2-1	TRBV2	-	-	TGTGCCAGCATCGGAGGTGGTGGAATCTCCTACAATGAGCAGTTCTTC	CASIGGGGISYNEQFF
TRBJ2-5	TRBV4-1	-	-	TGCGCCAGCAGCCCCGGACGGACCCAAGAGACCCAGTACTTC	CASSPGRTQETQYF
TRBJ2-7	TRBV14	TRBD1	-	TGTGCCAGCAGCCGCGGACAGGGGGTAACCTACGAGCAGTACTTC	CASSRGQGVTYEQYF
TRBJ1-2	TRBV20-1	-	-	TGCAGTGCGCTAAAAGGGGCAGGAATCGGCTACACCTTC	CSALKGAGIGYTF
TRBJ2-7	TRBV6-2/TRBV6-3	-	-	TGTGCCAGCAGTTACCCGAGGGGTGGAAACTCCTACGAGCAGTACTTC	CASSYPRGGNSYEQYF
TRBJ2-3	TRBV6-6	-	once	TGTGCCAGCAGTTACAGTGCCGGTGATACGCAGTATTTT	CASSYSAGDTQYF
TRBJ2-1	TRBV5-1	TRBD2	few	TGCGCCAGCAGCCGGACTAGCACGGGCGATGAGCAGTTCTTC	CASSRTSTGDEQFF